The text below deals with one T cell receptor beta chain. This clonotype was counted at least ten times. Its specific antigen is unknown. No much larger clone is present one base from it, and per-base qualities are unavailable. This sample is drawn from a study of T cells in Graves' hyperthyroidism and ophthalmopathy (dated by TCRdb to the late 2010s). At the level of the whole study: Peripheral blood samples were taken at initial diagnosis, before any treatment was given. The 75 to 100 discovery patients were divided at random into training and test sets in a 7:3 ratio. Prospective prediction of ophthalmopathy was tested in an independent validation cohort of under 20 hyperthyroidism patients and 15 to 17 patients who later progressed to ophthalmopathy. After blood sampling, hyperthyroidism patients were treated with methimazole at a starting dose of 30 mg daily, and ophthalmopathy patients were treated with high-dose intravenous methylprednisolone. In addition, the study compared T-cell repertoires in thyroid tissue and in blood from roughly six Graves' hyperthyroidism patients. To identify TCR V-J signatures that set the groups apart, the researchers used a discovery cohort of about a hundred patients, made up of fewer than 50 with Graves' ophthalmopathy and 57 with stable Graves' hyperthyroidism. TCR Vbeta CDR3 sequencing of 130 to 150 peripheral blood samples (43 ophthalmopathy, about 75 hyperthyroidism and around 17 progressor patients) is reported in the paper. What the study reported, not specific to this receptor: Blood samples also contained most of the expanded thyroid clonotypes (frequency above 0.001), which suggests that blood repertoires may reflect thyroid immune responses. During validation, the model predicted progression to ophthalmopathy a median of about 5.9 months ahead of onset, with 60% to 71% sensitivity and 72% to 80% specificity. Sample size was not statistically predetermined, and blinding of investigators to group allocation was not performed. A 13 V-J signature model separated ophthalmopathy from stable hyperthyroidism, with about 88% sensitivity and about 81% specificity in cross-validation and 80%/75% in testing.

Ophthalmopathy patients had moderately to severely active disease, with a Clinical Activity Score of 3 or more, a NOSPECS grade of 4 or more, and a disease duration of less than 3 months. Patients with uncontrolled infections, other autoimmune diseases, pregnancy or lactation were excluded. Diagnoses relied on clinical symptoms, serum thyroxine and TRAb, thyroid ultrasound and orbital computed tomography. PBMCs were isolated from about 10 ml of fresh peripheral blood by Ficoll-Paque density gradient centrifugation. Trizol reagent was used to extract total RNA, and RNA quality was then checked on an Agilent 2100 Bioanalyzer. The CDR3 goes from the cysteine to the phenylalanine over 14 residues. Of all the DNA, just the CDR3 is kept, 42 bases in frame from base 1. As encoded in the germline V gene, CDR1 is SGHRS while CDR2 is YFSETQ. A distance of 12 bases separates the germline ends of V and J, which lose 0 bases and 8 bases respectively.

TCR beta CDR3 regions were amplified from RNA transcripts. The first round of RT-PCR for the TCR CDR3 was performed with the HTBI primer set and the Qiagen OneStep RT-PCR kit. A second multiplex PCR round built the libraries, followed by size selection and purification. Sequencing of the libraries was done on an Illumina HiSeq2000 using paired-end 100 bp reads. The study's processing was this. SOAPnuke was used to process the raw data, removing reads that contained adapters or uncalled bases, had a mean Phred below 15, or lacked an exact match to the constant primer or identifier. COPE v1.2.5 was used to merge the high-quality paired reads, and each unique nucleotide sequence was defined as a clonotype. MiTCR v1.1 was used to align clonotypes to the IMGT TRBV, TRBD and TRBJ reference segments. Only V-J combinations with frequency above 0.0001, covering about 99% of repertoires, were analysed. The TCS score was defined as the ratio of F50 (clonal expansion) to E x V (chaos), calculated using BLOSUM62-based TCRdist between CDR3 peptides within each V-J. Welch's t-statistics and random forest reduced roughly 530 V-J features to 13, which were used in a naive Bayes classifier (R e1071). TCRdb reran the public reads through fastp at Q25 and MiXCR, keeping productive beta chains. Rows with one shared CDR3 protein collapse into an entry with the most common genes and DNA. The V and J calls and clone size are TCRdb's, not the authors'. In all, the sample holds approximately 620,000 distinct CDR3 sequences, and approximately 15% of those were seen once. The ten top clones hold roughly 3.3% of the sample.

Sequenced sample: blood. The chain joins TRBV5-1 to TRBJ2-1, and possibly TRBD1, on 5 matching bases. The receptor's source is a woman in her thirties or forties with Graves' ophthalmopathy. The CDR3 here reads CASSLGGVRDEQFF. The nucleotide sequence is TGCGCCAGCAGCTTGGGCGGAGTCAGGGATGAGCAGTTCTTC.